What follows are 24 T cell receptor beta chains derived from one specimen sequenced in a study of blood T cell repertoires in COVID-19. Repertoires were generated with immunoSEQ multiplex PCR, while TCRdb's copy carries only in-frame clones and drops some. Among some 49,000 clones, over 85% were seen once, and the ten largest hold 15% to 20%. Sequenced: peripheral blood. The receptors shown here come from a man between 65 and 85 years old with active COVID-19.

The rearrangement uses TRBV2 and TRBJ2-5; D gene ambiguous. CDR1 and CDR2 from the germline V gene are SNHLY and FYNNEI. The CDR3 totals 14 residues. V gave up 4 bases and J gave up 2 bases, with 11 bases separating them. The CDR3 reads CASSAMARQETQYF. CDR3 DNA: TGTGCCAGCAGTGCAATGGCCAGACAAGAGACCCAGTACTTC.

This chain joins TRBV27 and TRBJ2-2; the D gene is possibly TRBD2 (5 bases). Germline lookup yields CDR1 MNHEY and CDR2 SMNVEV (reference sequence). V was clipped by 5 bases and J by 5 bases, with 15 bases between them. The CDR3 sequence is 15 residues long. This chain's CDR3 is CASSPSGRGTGELFF. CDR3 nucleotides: TGTGCCAGCAGTCCGAGCGGCCGAGGGACCGGGGAGCTGTTTTTT.

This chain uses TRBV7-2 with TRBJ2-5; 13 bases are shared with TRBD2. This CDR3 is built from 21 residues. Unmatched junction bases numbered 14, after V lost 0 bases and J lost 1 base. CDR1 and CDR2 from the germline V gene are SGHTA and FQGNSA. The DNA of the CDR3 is TGTGCCAGCAGCTTAGCCCCTGGGACTAGCGGGGTTCGGACCTTCCAAGAGACCCAGTACTTC. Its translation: CASSLAPGTSGVRTFQETQYF.

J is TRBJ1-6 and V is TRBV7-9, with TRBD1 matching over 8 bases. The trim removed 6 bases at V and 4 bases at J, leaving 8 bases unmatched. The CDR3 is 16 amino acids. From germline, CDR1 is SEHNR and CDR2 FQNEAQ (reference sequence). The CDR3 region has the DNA TGTGCCAGCAGTTCAACAGGGGGTTCTTATAATTCACCCCTCCACTTT. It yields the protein CASSSTGGSYNSPLHF.

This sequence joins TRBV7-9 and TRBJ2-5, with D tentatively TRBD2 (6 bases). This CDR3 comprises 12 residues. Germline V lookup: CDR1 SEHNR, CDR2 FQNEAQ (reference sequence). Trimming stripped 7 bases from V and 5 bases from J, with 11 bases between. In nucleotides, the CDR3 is TGTGCCAGCAAGGCGGGATGGGAGACCCAGTACTTC. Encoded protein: CASKAGWETQYF.

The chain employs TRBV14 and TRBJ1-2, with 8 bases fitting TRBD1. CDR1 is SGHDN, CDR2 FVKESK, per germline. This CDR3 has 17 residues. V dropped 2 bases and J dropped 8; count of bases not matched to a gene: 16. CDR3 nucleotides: TGTGCCAGCAGCCAATTCCGGACAGGGCGAGATGTGAGCGGCTACACCTTC. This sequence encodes CASSQFRTGRDVSGYTF.

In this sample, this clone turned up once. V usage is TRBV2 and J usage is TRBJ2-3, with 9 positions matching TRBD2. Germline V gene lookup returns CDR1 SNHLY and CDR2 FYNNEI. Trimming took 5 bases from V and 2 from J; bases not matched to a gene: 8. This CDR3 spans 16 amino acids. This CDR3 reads CASSRDSSGITDTQYF. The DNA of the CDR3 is TGTGCCAGCAGTCGAGACTCTAGCGGGATCACAGATACGCAGTATTTT.

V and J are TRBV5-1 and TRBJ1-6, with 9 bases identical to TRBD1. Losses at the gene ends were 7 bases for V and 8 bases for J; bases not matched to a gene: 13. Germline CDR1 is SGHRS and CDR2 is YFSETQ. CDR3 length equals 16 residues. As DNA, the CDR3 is TGCGCCAGCTCGATAACTCCGGGACAGGGATATTCACCCCTCCACTTT. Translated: CASSITPGQGYSPLHF.

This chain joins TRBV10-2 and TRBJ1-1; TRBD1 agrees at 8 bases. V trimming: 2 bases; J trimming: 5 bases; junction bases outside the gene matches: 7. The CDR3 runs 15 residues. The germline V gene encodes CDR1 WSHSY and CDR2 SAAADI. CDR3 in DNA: TGCGCCAGCAGTGAGCGGGCAGGGGGCTCTACTGAAGCTTTCTTT. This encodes CASSERAGGSTEAFF.

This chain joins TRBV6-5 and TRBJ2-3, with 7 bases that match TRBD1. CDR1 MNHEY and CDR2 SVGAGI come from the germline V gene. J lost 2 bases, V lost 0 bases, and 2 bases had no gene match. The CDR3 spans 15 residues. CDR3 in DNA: TGTGCCAGCAGTTACTCGACAGGGACCACAGATACGCAGTATTTT. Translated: CASSYSTGTTDTQYF.

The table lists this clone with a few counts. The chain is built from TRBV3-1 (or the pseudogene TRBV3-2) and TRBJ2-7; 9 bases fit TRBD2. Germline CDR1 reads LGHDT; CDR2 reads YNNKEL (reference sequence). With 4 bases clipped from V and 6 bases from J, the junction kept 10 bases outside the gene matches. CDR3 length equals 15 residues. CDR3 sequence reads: CASSLLAGLGIEQYF. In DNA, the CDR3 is TGTGCCAGCAGCCTCCTAGCGGGGTTAGGAATCGAGCAGTACTTC.

Here the CDR3 DNA reads TGTGCCAGTAGTATGCGGTTGCGAGTAAGCAGGGGGCTTGACACTGAAGCTTTCTTT. Translation gives CASSMRLRVSRGLDTEAFF. This rearrangement joins TRBV19 to TRBJ1-1; TRBD1 matches 8 bases. This CDR3 is 19 amino acids long. Germline V gives CDR1 LNHDA, CDR2 SQIVND (reference sequence). V was clipped by 3 bases and J by 3 bases; unmatched bases: 18.

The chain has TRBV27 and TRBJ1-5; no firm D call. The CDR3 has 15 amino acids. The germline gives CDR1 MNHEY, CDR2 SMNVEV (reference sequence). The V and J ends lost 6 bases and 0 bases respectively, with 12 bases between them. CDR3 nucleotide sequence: TGTGCCAGCAGGCACACCTACAGTAGCAATCAGCCCCAGCATTTT. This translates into CASRHTYSSNQPQHF.

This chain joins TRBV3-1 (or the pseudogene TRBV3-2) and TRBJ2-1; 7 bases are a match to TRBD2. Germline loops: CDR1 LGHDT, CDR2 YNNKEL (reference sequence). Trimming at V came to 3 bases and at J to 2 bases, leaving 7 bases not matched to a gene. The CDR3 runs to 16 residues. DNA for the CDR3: TGTGCCAGCAGCCACCTCCTAGCGGTTACCTACAATGAGCAGTTCTTC. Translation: CASSHLLAVTYNEQFF.

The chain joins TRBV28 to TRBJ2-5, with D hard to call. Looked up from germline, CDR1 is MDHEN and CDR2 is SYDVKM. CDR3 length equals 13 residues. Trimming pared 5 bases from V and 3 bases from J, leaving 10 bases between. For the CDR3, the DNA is TGTGCCAGCAGTCCTCGCTACGAAGAGACCCAGTACTTC. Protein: CASSPRYEETQYF.

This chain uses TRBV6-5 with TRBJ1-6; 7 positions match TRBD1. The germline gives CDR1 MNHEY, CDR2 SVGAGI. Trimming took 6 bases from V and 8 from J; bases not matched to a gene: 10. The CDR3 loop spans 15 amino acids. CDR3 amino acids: CASSRRGASDSPLHF. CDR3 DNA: TGTGCCAGCAGCCGCAGGGGGGCGTCGGATTCACCCCTCCACTTT.

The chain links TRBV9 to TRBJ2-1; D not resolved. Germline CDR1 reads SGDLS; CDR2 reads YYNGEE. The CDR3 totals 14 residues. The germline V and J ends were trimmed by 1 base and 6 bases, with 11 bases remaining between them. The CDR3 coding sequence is TGTGCCAGCAGCGTATATCACGGTCCCAATGAGCAGTTCTTC. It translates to CASSVYHGPNEQFF. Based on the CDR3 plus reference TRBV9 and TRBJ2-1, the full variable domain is DSGVTQTPKHLITATGQRVTLRCSPRSGDLSVYWYQQSLDQGLQFLIQYYNGEERAKGNILERFSAQQFPDLHSELNLSSLELGDSALYFCASSVYHGPNEQFFGPGTRLTVL.

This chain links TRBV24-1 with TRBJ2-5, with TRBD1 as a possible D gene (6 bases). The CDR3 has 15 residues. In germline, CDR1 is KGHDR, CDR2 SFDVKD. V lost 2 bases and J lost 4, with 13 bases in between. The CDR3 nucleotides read TGTGCCACCAGTGATTCCTCGGAAGGGGGAGAGACCCAGTACTTC. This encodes CATSDSSEGGETQYF.

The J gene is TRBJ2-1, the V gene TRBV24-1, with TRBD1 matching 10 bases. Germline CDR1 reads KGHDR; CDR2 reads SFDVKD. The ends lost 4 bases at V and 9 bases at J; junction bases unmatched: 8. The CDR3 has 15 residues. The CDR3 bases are TGTGCCACCAGTGACCCAACCAGGACAGGGGGTGAGCAGTTCTTC. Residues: CATSDPTRTGGEQFF.

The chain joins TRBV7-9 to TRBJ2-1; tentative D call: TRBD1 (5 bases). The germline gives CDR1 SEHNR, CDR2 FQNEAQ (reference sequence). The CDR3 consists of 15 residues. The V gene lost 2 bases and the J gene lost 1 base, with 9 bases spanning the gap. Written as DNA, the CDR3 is TGTGCCAGCAGCTTACCCGGACATTCCTACAATGAGCAGTTCTTC. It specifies CASSLPGHSYNEQFF.

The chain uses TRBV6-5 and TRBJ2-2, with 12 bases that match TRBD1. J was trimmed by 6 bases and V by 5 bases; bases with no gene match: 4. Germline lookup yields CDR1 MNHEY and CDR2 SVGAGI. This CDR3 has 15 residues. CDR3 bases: TGTGCCAGCAGTACGGGACAGGGGGCTTCCGGGGAGCTGTTTTTT. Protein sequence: CASSTGQGASGELFF.

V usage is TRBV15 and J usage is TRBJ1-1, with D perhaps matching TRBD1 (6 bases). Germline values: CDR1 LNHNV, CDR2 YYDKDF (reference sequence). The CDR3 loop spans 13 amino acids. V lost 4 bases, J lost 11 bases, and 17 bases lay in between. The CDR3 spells CATSTRQEPGAFF. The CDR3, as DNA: TGTGCCACCAGCACGCGACAGGAGCCAGGGGCTTTCTTT.

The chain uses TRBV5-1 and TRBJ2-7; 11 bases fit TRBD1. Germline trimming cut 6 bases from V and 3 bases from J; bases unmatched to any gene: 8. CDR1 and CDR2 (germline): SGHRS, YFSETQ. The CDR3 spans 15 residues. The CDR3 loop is CASKVGTGGIYEQYF. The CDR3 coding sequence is TGCGCCAGCAAAGTCGGGACAGGGGGAATCTACGAGCAGTACTTC.

DNA for the CDR3: TGTGCCAGCAGCCCCACGGGACACCCACAAGAGACCCAGTACTTC. This translates into CASSPTGHPQETQYF. V usage is TRBV7-2 and J usage is TRBJ2-5; TRBD1 is a possible D gene (6 bases). Trimming cost V 5 bases and J 2 bases, with 15 bases left between them. This CDR3 has 15 residues. Germline CDR1 SGHTA, CDR2 FQGNSA.